This is a list of T cell receptor beta chains from one sample in a study of blood T cell repertoires in COVID-19. Some clones are missing from TCRdb's copy, which holds only in-frame ones; the method was immunoSEQ multiplex PCR. Of about 280,000 clones listed, about 90% are singletons. Sequencing was carried out using PBMCs or T cells enriched from blood (not recorded which). These receptors came from a woman under 40 with acute COVID-19. Both conserved end residues are part of each CDR3. The D gene is left open where the match is weak. The size entry is marked missing in some rows and otherwise reads once, few, many or a size class.

TRBV3-1/TRBV3-2,TRBD2,-,TRBJ2-7,TGTGCCAGCAGCCAGACAAGCGGGGGCCCTGCCTACGAGCAGTACTTC,CASSQTSGGPAYEQYF
TRBV6-5,TRBD1,-,TRBJ1-2,TGTGCCAGCAGTTACTCGCCCGGACAGGGATATGGCTACACCTTC,CASSYSPGQGYGYTF
TRBV5-1,-,-,TRBJ2-1,TGCGCCAGCAGCTTGGTGGTCGGGGGAGCACCCGGGCGGTTCTTC,CASSLVVGGAPGRFF
TRBV10-3,TRBD2,-,TRBJ2-1,TGTGCCACATCCCCGCGACTAGCGGGAGATAATGAGCAGTTCTTC,CATSPRLAGDNEQFF
TRBV6-9,TRBD2,-,TRBJ2-2,TGTGCCACCTCCGCGGGGGGCGGGTACACCGGGGAGCTGTTTTTT,CATSAGGGYTGELFF
TRBV5-1,-,-,TRBJ2-2,TGCGCCAGCAGCCGGGACCCAGCGGGCACCGGGGAGCTGTTTTTT,CASSRDPAGTGELFF
TRBV2,-,-,TRBJ1-5,TGTGCCAGCGGCAGATATAGCAATCAGCCCCAGCATTTT,CASGRYSNQPQHF
TRBV24-1,-,-,TRBJ1-1,TGTGCCACCAGTGCCCTAGGGGGGGGTACTGAAGCTTTCTTT,CATSALGGGTEAFF
TRBV19,TRBD2,-,TRBJ2-1,TGTGCCAGTAGTACCCTGACTAGCTCAGATGAGCAGTTCTTC,CASSTLTSSDEQFF
TRBV27,TRBD1,-,TRBJ1-6,TGTGCCAGCAGTTTATCGGGACAGGTCTATAATTCACCCCTCCACTTT,CASSLSGQVYNSPLHF
TRBV18,-,once,TRBJ1-6,TGTGCCAGCTCTCCCTACAATTCACCCCTCCACTTT,CASSPYNSPLHF
TRBV19,TRBD2,-,TRBJ2-7,TGTGCCAGTAGTCCTAGGGGCGGGAGTTCCTACGAGCAGTACTTC,CASSPRGGSSYEQYF
TRBV24-1,TRBD2,-,TRBJ2-1,TGTGCCACCAGTGATCCCGGGACTAGCGGGAGTGACTACAATGAGCAGTTCTTC,CATSDPGTSGSDYNEQFF
TRBV2,TRBD2,-,TRBJ2-1,TGTGCCAGCAACCGGGGACTAGCGGAGATCAATGAGCAGTTCTTC,CASNRGLAEINEQFF
TRBV10-3,-,-,TRBJ2-6,TGTGCCATCAGGGGGGCGTCGGGGGCCAACGTCCTGACTTTC,CAIRGASGANVLTF
TRBV21-1,-,-,TRBJ2-7,TGTGCCAGCAGGAACCCAGGACCTGGGAGGACGTACTCCTACGAGCAGTACTTC,CASRNPGPGRTYSYEQYF
TRBV19,-,-,TRBJ2-2,TGTGCCAGTAGTCCCTGGACAGCTAGTACCACCGGGGAGCTGTTTTTT,CASSPWTASTTGELFF
TRBV18,TRBD1,-,TRBJ2-2,TGTGCCAGCTCACCACCGGCAGGGGGTGGTACCGGGGAGCTGTTTTTT,CASSPPAGGGTGELFF
TRBV6-5,-,-,TRBJ2-2,TGTGCCAGCAGTTACGGGCTCCAGAACACCGGGGAGCTGTTTTTT,CASSYGLQNTGELFF
TRBV28,TRBD1,-,TRBJ2-2,TGTGCCAGCAGTCTCGGACAGGGTTCCGGGGAGCTGTTTTTT,CASSLGQGSGELFF
TRBV6-6,TRBD1,-,TRBJ1-4,TGTGCCAGCAGCCTAGATGGGACAGGGAAGGAAAAACTGTTTTTT,CASSLDGTGKEKLFF
TRBV7-2,TRBD2,-,TRBJ2-2,TGTGCCAGCAGCTTTAGCGGGGGCACCGGGGAGCTGTTTTTT,CASSFSGGTGELFF
TRBV7-9,-,-,TRBJ2-5,TGTGCCAGCAGCTTTCTTACATGGCAAGAGACCCAGTACTTC,CASSFLTWQETQYF
TRBV6-5,-,-,TRBJ2-7,TGTGCCAGTAGAGCCATCGTAATGCAGAGGGAGCAGTACTTC,CASRAIVMQREQYF
TRBV7-2,TRBD1,-,TRBJ2-3,TGTGCCAGCAGTAGACAGGGATCCGCAGATACGCAGTATTTT,CASSRQGSADTQYF
TRBV5-1,-,-,TRBJ2-7,TGCGCCAGCAGCACCAACGGGGGACCCTACGAGCAGTACTTC,CASSTNGGPYEQYF
TRBV6-5,-,-,TRBJ2-1,TGTGCCAGCAGTCACCTGGGGGGAAATGAGCAGTTCTTC,CASSHLGGNEQFF
TRBV29-1,-,few,TRBJ1-4,TGCAGCGTTGAAGCGGGGTGGGTCGGAGGGGAAAAACTGTTTTTT,CSVEAGWVGGEKLFF
TRBV21-1,-,-,TRBJ1-3,TGTGCCAGCAAACAGGGGGCGCGGGGTGGAAACACCATATATTTT,CASKQGARGGNTIYF
TRBV20-1,-,-,TRBJ2-1,TGCAGTGCTAGTTTTCTCCTCTCCTACAATGAGCAGTTCTTC,CSASFLLSYNEQFF